Each of the 24 T cell receptor beta chains below was sequenced from the same sample in a study. TCRdb analysed the 5' RACE reads with MiXCR anew, one entry per CDR3 protein. Of 60,000 to 65,000 distinct CDR3 sequences in the sample, around a fifth were seen once. What was sequenced was memory CD4+ T cells sorted from a lymph node. Subset indicated: memory CD4+ T cells, CD4+CD45RO+CD25-. The receptors here all came from a female donor with breast cancer.

The sample holds a few counts of this clonotype. The chain joins TRBV4-2 to TRBJ2-3, with D unresolved. The CDR3 spans 14 residues. Germline CDR1 and CDR2: LGHNA and YNFKEQ. Trimming left V 0 bases short and J 6 bases short, with 10 bases between. CDR3 protein: CASSQDHGVDTQYF. CDR3 DNA: TGTGCCAGCAGCCAAGATCATGGAGTGGATACGCAGTATTTT.

As for this clonotype: Germline and junction disagree at one end, which may indicate a read error. This chain's CDR3 is CASSLSGTPGGYNERFF. CDR3 coding DNA: TGTGCCAGCAGCTTAAGCGGGACACCCGGGGGCTACAATGAGCGGTTCTTC. The chain joins TRBV7-2 to TRBJ2-1; D might be TRBD2 (7 bases). The germline gives CDR1 SGHTA, CDR2 FQGNSA. The CDR3 covers 17 residues.

This clonotype was recorded a few times. The rearrangement uses TRBV5-1 and TRBJ2-3; D ambiguous. Between the trimmed V and J ends, which lost 3 bases and 0 bases, there was a span of 8 bases. This CDR3 is built from 14 residues. CDR1 is SGHRS, CDR2 YFSETQ, per germline. CDR3 sequence (DNA): TGCGCCAGCAGCTCTCCACCTAGCACAGATACGCAGTATTTT. Residues: CASSSPPSTDTQYF.

The V call is TRBV24-1, the J call TRBJ1-2; TRBD1 aligns across 10 bases. This CDR3 contains 15 residues. Trimming cost V 9 bases and J 2 bases; bases outside gene matches: 8. Germline V gives CDR1 KGHDR, CDR2 SFDVKD. DNA of the CDR3: TGTGCCACCTGGGGACAGGGGCCTTCAAACTATGGCTACACCTTC. Translating it yields CATWGQGPSNYGYTF.

V usage is TRBV28 and J usage is TRBJ1-5; 8 bases line up with TRBD1. The germline V gene encodes CDR1 MDHEN and CDR2 SYDVKM. With V trimmed by 5 bases and J by 6 bases, 12 bases remained unmatched. This CDR3 region has 16 residues. The CDR3: CASSLGYGQGAQPQHF. As DNA, the CDR3 is TGTGCCAGCAGTCTGGGGTACGGACAGGGCGCTCAGCCCCAGCATTTT.

The CDR3 nucleotides are TGTGCCAGCAGTTCAACAGGGGCCAGTCAGCCCCAGCATTTT. Residues: CASSSTGASQPQHF. V usage is TRBV12-3 or TRBV12-4 and J usage is TRBJ1-5; TRBD1 matches at 7 bases. Unmatched junction bases numbered 6, after V lost 4 bases and J lost 6 bases. The CDR3 has 14 amino acids.

Relative to its sample, this clonotype is medium-sized (0.01 to 0.1%). The chain is built from TRBV9 and TRBJ1-4, with unresolved D. V lost 4 bases and J 6 bases, leaving 7 bases between the germline ends. The CDR3 is 12 amino acids. Germline V lookup: CDR1 SGDLS, CDR2 YYNGEE. The CDR3 protein is CASSSYDEKLFF. The CDR3 DNA reads TGTGCCAGCAGCTCGTACGATGAAAAACTGTTTTTT. The full variable domain, with the rest looked up from reference TRBV9 and TRBJ1-4, is DSGVTQTPKHLITATGQRVTLRCSPRSGDLSVYWYQQSLDQGLQFLIQYYNGEERAKGNILERFSAQQFPDLHSELNLSSLELGDSALYFCASSSYDEKLFFGSGTQLSVL.

The chain recombines TRBV5-1 with TRBJ1-1, with a possible D match to TRBD1 (6 bases). Germline CDR1 is SGHRS and CDR2 is YFSETQ. V gave up 6 bases and J gave up 1 base, with 13 bases separating them. CDR3 length equals 14 residues. The CDR3 protein is CASNRGQANTEAFF. The CDR3 nucleotides are TGCGCCAGCAATCGGGGGCAGGCGAACACTGAAGCTTTCTTT.

This clonotype was seen many times. The genes are TRBV7-2 and TRBJ1-1, with no clear D. The CDR3 runs to 15 residues. Germline CDR1 and CDR2: SGHTA and FQGNSA. Trimming removed 6 bases at V and 3 bases at J, with 17 bases between. CDR3: CASSRGRQEDTEAFF. CDR3 in DNA: TGTGCCAGCAGTCGCGGGCGGCAGGAGGACACTGAAGCTTTCTTT.

This clonotype showed up just a few times. The rearrangement links TRBV5-6 to TRBJ1-4, with a tentative D call TRBD1 (6 bases). V lost 3 bases to trimming and J lost 8 bases, with 11 bases between them. CDR1 is SGHDT and CDR2 is YYEEEE in the germline V gene. This CDR3 has 13 residues. CDR3: CASSSGQREKLFF. CDR3 nucleotides: TGTGCCAGCAGCTCCGGACAGCGAGAAAAACTGTTTTTT.

The chain is built from TRBV18 and TRBJ2-7; D assignment may be TRBD1 or TRBD2 (5 bases each). Germline-derived CDR1 and CDR2 are KGHSH and LQKENI. This CDR3 has 13 residues. The V gene lost 1 base and the J gene lost 5 bases, with 9 bases spanning the gap. DNA of the CDR3: TGTGCCAGCTCACCACGAGGGGACCACGAGCAGTACTTC. It specifies CASSPRGDHEQYF.

Remarks on this clonotype: A much larger clone is a single base away; this may be a read error. V usage is TRBV29-1 and J usage is TRBJ1-1, with 8 bases identical to TRBD1. The CDR3 is 15 residues long. Looked up from germline, CDR1 is SQVTM and CDR2 is ANQGSEA. Trimming cost V 8 bases and J 0 bases; bases outside gene matches: 11. The CDR3 loop is CSTRGREGVNTEAFF. The CDR3 DNA is TGCAGCACCAGGGGGCGCGAAGGAGTGAACACTGAAGCTTTCTTT.

A word on this clonotype: As the CDR3 is not closed by the conserved phenylalanine or tryptophan, this likely results from a read error. V gene TRBV19 combines with J gene TRBJ1-6, with 7 nucleotides matching TRBD1. The CDR3 is 15 amino acids. In germline, CDR1 is LNHDA, CDR2 SQIVND (reference sequence). CDR3 sequence (DNA): TGTGCCGGTAGCACAGGGGTTGGCCATAATTCACCCCTCCACGTT. Its protein is CAGSTGVGHNSPLHV.

This clonotype was observed at least ten times. The chain joins TRBV6-1 to TRBJ2-4, with 12 bases matching TRBD1. Germline-derived CDR1 and CDR2 are MNHNS and SASEGT. There are 15 residues in the CDR3. V was pared by 8 bases and J by 5 bases, with 7 bases of the junction left unmatched. CDR3 sequence (DNA): TGTGCCAGCGGGACAGGGGGCAATCGGCAAAACATTCAGTACTTC. It codes for CASGTGGNRQNIQYF.

This clonotype appeared many times. This chain joins TRBV5-1 and TRBJ2-3, with 7 bases lining up with TRBD2. Germline assignment: CDR1 SGHRS and CDR2 YFSETQ. CDR3 length: 16 amino acids. Trimming took 4 bases from V and 2 from J; bases not matched to a gene: 10. In DNA, the CDR3 is TGCGCCAGCAGCCCGGGACTACAGAATCCCACAGATACGCAGTATTTT. Translation gives CASSPGLQNPTDTQYF.

This clonotype has ten or more counts. V is TRBV20-1 and J is TRBJ2-1, with TRBD2 matching over 8 bases. CDR1 and CDR2 from the germline V gene are DFQATT and SNEGSKA (reference sequence). The junction had 12 bases not matched to a gene; V was cut back by 4 bases and J by 10 bases. The CDR3 runs to 14 residues. The CDR3 nucleotides read TGCAGTGCTAATTGGGGCGGGAGGTCCCCCGAGCAGTTCTTC. Translating it yields CSANWGGRSPEQFF.

This clonotype was counted between two and nine times. This chain connects TRBV7-9 to TRBJ2-7; D might be TRBD1 (5 bases). The V and J ends lost 2 bases and 1 base respectively, with 12 bases between them. The CDR3 is 15 residues long. Germline V gene data show CDR1 as SEHNR and CDR2 as FQNEAQ (reference sequence). CDR3 sequence (DNA): TGTGCCAGCAGCTTACGGACGGACACTTCCTACGAGCAGTACTTC. Encoded protein: CASSLRTDTSYEQYF.

As to this clonotype: An end of the junction does not agree with germline; a read error may underlie this. The chain links TRBV6-1 to TRBJ2-2; D is perhaps TRBD1 or TRBD2 (5 bases each). The CDR3 is 14 amino acids. The germline gives CDR1 MNHNS, CDR2 SASEGT. CDR3 coding DNA: TGTGCCAGCAGTGATTCAGGGTCCCACGGGGAGCTGTCTTTT. Translated: CASSDSGSHGELSF.

V is TRBV19 and J is TRBJ2-2; 9 bases agree with TRBD2. This CDR3 spans 15 amino acids. In germline, CDR1 is LNHDA, CDR2 SQIVND (reference sequence). Trimming cost V 3 bases and J 3 bases; bases outside gene matches: 2. CDR3 residues: CASSISGRYTGELFF. In nucleotides, the CDR3 is TGTGCCAGTAGTATCAGCGGGAGGTACACCGGGGAGCTGTTTTTT.

This sequence joins TRBV10-3 and TRBJ1-1; D ambiguous. Germline CDR1 is ENHRY and CDR2 is SYGVKD. The CDR3 sequence is 11 residues long. V gave up 6 bases and J gave up 2 bases, with 4 bases separating them. CDR3 region: CAIRGNTEAFF. The CDR3 coding sequence is TGTGCCATCAGAGGTAACACTGAAGCTTTCTTT.

A remark on this clonotype: A much larger clone differs by one base, so this may be a read error. This chain connects TRBV5-1 to TRBJ1-1, with TRBD1 matching over 10 bases. With V trimmed by 4 bases and J by 4 bases, 7 bases remained unmatched. Germline CDR1 is SGHRS and CDR2 is YFSETQ. The CDR3 extends over 15 amino acids. The CDR3 reads CASSTPGQGSTEAFF. In DNA form, the CDR3 reads TGCGCCAGCAGCACCCCGGGACAGGGGAGCACTGAAGCTTTCTTT.

This clonotype was counted at least ten times. The CDR3: CASSLAPLAGNNEQFF. The CDR3 nucleotides are TGCGCCAGCAGCTTGGCCCCACTAGCGGGTAACAATGAGCAGTTCTTC. The V and J genes are TRBV5-1 and TRBJ2-1; 9 bases match TRBD2. J gave up 5 bases and V 0 bases, and 6 bases lay outside the gene matches. From germline, CDR1 is SGHRS and CDR2 YFSETQ. The CDR3 totals 16 residues. Full variable domain (remainder filled in from reference TRBV5-1 and TRBJ2-1): KAGVTQTPRYLIKTRGQQVTLSCSPISGHRSVSWYQQTPGQGLQFLFEYFSETQRNKGNFPGRFSGRQFSNSRSEMNVSTLELGDSALYLCASSLAPLAGNNEQFFGPGTRLTVL.

The chain recombines TRBV4-3 with TRBJ1-2; a possible D gene is TRBD1 (5 bases). The CDR3 extends over 14 amino acids. V lost 0 bases to trimming and J lost 4 bases, with 9 bases between them. Looked up from germline, CDR1 is LGHNA and CDR2 is YSLEER. CDR3 DNA sequence: TGCGCCAGCAGCCAAGAGGGGGTGGGCTATGGCTACACCTTC. This encodes CASSQEGVGYGYTF.

The chain carries TRBV5-1 and TRBJ2-1, with D possibly matching TRBD1 (5 bases). Germline V gene sequence: CDR1 SGHRS, CDR2 YFSETQ. Between the trimmed V and J ends, which lost 1 base and 10 bases, there was a span of 15 bases. This CDR3 is built from 14 residues. CDR3 protein: CASSLTGISWEQFF. The CDR3 DNA is TGCGCCAGCAGCTTGACAGGAATCTCCTGGGAGCAGTTCTTC.